Listed below are T cell receptor beta chains from one sample, sequenced in a study of cytomegalovirus exposure and HLA in healthy donors. The protocol was immunoSEQ multiplex PCR, while the TCRdb copy is restricted to in-frame clones and leaves out a portion. The sample holds roughly 140,000 clones, approximately 86% seen once. The sequencing sample was made of PBMCs. These receptor sequences come from a man aged 18 to 29 in good health and CMV-seropositive. Both conserved end residues are trimmed from each CDR3. Size is stated for part of the rows, as once, few or many counts, or as a class when the clone is expanded.

clone size | J gene | V gene | CDR3 protein
- | TRBJ2-3 | TRBV5-1 | ASSLEGRGSTDTQY
- | TRBJ2-1 | TRBV7-3 | ASGDRGSNEQF
- | TRBJ2-4 | TRBV5-8 | ASSPRDRLAKNIQY
- | TRBJ2-7 | TRBV5-1 | ASSLGQGLGEQY
- | TRBJ2-3 | TRBV6-1 | ASSEDIAGGQGDTQY
- | TRBJ2-1 | TRBV5-4 | ASSFSGASYNEQF
- | TRBJ2-3 | TRBV4-2 | ASSRLALSTDTQY
- | TRBJ1-1 | TRBV5-5 | ASAMGPLNTEAF
- | TRBJ1-2 | TRBV5-1 | ASSLIMDSGYT
- | TRBJ1-2 | TRBV6-1 | ASLGDSFSNGYT
- | TRBJ2-4 | TRBV15 | ATSRQWGERPLAKNIQY
- | TRBJ2-7 | TRBV5-4 | ASSLVPSEWATSGAYEQY
few | TRBJ1-6 | TRBV27 | ASSPGTANSPLH
- | TRBJ2-3 | TRBV11-3 | ASSPRDTSFTSTDTQY
- | TRBJ2-1 | TRBV30 | AWSAGVSYNEQF
few | TRBJ1-2 | TRBV5-1 | ASSGYRERSYT
once | TRBJ2-7 | TRBV6-1 | ASSERASGVGEQY
- | TRBJ2-1 | TRBV4-1 | ASSPQGFSSYNEQF
- | TRBJ2-4 | TRBV11-2 | ASSSGQGRHIQY
- | TRBJ2-5 | TRBV27 | ASSFAGEGETQY
- | TRBJ2-1 | TRBV6-6 | ASSYRDSSYNEQF
- | TRBJ1-2 | TRBV4-1 | ASSQEDRGGHGYT
once | TRBJ2-5 | TRBV6-1 | ASLQRGSQETQY
- | TRBJ2-5 | TRBV7-9 | ASSLRTGGGETQY
- | TRBJ2-1 | TRBV27 | ASSRGVTHEQF
- | TRBJ2-5 | TRBV7-9 | ASSLVGALGTQY
few | TRBJ2-2 | TRBV9 | ASSVAFSGELF
- | TRBJ1-2 | TRBV5-1 | ASSLGSGANYGYT
- | TRBJ1-2 | TRBV12-5 | ASRTGSYGYT
- | TRBJ2-5 | TRBV6-5 | ASSLRWGQVETQY
once | TRBJ2-7 | TRBV19 | ASRKQGASDEQY
- | TRBJ1-1 | TRBV7-2 | ASSKVGGRNTEAF
- | TRBJ2-6 | TRBV6-6 | ASSALQFGANVLT
- | TRBJ2-7 | TRBV7-8 | ASSPIRLGLAGTYEQY
- | TRBJ2-7 | TRBV6-6 | ASRFDRGGPYEQY
- | TRBJ2-3 | TRBV5-4 | ASSGYERADTQY
once | TRBJ2-3 | TRBV15 | ATSRVSSGGDTQY
- | TRBJ2-7 | TRBV5-1 | ASSLVPDSQFTHEQY
- | TRBJ2-6 | TRBV28 | ASSTTGISGANVLT
- | TRBJ2-7 | TRBV18 | ASSPGTGEGEQY
- | TRBJ1-1 | TRBV16 | ASIQGALVRSTEAF
- | TRBJ2-1 | TRBV6-4 | ASSAAGSLPNEQF
- | TRBJ2-2 | TRBV10-2 | ASRTVAPGELF
few | TRBJ2-2 | TRBV18 | ASSLDYSTGELF
- | TRBJ1-1 | TRBV30 | AWSGNPTGEAF
- | TRBJ2-3 | TRBV6-1 | ASRRGQGVTDTQY
few | TRBJ2-7 | TRBV6-5 | ASSRLMAGSEQY
- | TRBJ2-7 | TRBV27 | ASSSMTGGAYEQY
- | TRBJ2-2 | TRBV4-1 | ASSQDSSQRNTGELF
- | TRBJ1-1 | TRBV23-1 | ASSHSTGVNTEAF
- | TRBJ1-1 | TRBV18 | ASSPGGGRTEAF
once | TRBJ2-7 | TRBV5-1 | ASSLVTSGGRLGEQY
- | TRBJ1-1 | TRBV2 | ASRAGNTEAF
- | TRBJ2-7 | TRBV7-9 | ASSFQGGYEQY
- | TRBJ2-3 | TRBV6-5 | ASSYTGADTQY
- | TRBJ2-7 | TRBV2 | ASRPQGKGYEQY
- | TRBJ2-5 | TRBV5-1 | ASSLSWGLTGETQY